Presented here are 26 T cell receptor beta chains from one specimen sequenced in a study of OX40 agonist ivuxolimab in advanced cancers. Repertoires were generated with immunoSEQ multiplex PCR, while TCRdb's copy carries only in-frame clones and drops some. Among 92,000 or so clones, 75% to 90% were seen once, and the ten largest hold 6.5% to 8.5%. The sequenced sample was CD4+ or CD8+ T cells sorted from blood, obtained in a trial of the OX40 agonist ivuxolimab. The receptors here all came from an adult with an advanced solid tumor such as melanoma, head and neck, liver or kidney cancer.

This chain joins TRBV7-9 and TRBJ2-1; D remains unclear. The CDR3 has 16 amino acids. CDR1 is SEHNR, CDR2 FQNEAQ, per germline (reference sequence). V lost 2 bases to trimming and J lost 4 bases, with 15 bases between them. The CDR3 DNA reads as TGTGCCAGCAGCTTAAAAGCAGAGAAAATTTACAATGAGCAGTTCTTC. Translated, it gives CASSLKAEKIYNEQFF.

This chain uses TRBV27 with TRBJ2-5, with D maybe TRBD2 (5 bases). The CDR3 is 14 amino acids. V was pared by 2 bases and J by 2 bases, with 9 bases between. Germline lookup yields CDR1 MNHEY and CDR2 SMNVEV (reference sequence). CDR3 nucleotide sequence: TGTGCCAGCAGTTTAGGGAGCGTTCAAGAGACCCAGTACTTC. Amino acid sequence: CASSLGSVQETQYF.

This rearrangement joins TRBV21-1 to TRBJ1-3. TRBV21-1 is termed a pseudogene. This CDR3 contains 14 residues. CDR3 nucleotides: TGTGCCAGCAGCATCGGGGGCTCTGGAAACACCATATATTTT. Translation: CASSIGGSGNTIYF.

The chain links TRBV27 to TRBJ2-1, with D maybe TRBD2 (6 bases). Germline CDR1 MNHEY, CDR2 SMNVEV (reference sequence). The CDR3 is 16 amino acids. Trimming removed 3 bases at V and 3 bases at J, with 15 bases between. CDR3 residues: CASSFSSGDLYNEQFF. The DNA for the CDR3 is TGTGCCAGCAGTTTCAGTTCGGGGGACCTCTACAATGAGCAGTTCTTC.

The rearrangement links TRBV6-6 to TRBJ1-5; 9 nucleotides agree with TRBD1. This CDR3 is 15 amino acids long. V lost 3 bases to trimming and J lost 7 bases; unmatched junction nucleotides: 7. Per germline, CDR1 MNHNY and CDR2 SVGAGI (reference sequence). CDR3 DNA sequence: TGTGCCAGCAGTTATTGGGGACAGGGCGGCCAGCCCCAGCATTTT. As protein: CASSYWGQGGQPQHF.

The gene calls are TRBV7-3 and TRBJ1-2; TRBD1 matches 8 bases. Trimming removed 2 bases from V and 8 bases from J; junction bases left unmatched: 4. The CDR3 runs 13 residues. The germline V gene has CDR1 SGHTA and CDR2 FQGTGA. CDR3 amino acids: CASSLGQGAGYTF. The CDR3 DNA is TGTGCCAGCAGCTTAGGACAGGGCGCCGGCTACACCTTC. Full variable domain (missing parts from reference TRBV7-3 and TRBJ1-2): GAGVSQTPSNKVTEKGKYVELRCDPISGHTALYWYRQSLGQGPEFLIYFQGTGAADDSGLPNDRFFAVRPEGSVSTLKIQRTERGDSAVYLCASSLGQGAGYTFGSGTRLTVV.

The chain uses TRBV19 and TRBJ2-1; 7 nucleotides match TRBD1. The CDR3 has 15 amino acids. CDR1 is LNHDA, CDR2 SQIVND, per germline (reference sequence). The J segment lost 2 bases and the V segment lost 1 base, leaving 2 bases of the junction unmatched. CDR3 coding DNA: TGTGCCAGTAGTATAGGGACAGGAACCTACAATGAGCAGTTCTTC. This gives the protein CASSIGTGTYNEQFF. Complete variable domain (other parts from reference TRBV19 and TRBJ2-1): DGGITQSPKYLFRKEGQNVTLSCEQNLNHDAMYWYRQDPGQGLRLIYYSQIVNDFQKGDIAEGYSVSREKKESFPLTVTSAQKNPTAFYLCASSIGTGTYNEQFFGPGTRLTVL.

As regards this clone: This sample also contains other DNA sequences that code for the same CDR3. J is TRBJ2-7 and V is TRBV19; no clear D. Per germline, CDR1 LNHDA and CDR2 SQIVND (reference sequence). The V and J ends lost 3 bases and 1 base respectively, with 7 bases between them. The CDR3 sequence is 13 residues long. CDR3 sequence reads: CASSILLSYEQYF. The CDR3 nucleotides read TGTGCCAGTAGTATTCTGTTATCCTACGAGCAGTACTTC.

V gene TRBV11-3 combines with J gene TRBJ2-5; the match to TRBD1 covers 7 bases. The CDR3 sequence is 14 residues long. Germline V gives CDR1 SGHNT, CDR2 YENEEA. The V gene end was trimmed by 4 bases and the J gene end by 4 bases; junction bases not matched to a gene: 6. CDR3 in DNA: TGTGCCAGCAGCTCCCGACAGGGTAGAGAGACCCAGTACTTC. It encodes CASSSRQGRETQYF. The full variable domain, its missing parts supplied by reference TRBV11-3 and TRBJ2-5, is EAGVVQSPRYKIIEKKQPVAFWCNPISGHNTLYWYLQNLGQGPELLIRYENEEAVDDSQLPKDRFSAERLKGVDSTLKIQPAELGDSAVYLCASSSRQGRETQYFGPGTRLLVL.

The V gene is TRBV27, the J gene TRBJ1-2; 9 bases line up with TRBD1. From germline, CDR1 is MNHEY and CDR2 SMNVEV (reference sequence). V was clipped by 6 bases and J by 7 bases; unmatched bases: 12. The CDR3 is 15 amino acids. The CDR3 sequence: CASSPRGQGRAGYTF. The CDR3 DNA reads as TGTGCCAGCAGCCCAAGGGGACAGGGAAGGGCTGGCTACACCTTC.

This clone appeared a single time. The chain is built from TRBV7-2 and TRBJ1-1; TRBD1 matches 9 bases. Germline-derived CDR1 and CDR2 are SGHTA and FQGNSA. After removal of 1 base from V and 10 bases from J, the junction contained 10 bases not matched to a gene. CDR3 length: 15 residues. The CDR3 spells CASSLGGTGFVAAFF. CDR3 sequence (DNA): TGTGCCAGCAGCTTAGGCGGGACAGGGTTCGTAGCAGCTTTCTTT.

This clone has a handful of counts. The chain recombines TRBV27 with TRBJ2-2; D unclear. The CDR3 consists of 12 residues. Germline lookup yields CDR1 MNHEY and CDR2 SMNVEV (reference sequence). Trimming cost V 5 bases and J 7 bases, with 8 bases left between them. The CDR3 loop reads CASSRSHGELFF. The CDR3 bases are TGTGCCAGCAGTCGCTCACACGGGGAGCTGTTTTTT.

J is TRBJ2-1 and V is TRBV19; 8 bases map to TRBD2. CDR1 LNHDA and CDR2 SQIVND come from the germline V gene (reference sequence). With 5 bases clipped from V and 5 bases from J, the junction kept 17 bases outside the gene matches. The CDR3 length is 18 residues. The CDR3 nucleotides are TGTGCCAGTAGTTTGCTGCTGCCCTTAGCGGGACGAGACAATGAGCAGTTCTTC. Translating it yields CASSLLLPLAGRDNEQFF.

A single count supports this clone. CDR3: CASSSGAGGTDTQYF. The CDR3 DNA is TGTGCCAGCAGTTCTGGAGCGGGAGGGACAGATACGCAGTATTTT. The genes are TRBV6-5 and TRBJ2-3; 10 positions agree with TRBD2. Germline V gene data show CDR1 as MNHEY and CDR2 as SVGAGI. V was clipped by 4 bases and J by 3 bases; unmatched bases: 4. The CDR3 has 15 residues.

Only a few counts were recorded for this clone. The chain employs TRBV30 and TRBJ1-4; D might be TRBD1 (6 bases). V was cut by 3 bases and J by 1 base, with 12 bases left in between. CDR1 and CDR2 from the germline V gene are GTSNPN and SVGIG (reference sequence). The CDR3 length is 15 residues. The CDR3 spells CAWRGGGGTNEKLFF. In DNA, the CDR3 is TGTGCCTGGAGGGGGGGCGGAGGAACTAATGAAAAACTGTTTTTT.

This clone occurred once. CDR3 bases: TGTGCCAGCAGCAAAGGGGTGGAGCAGTACTTC. Translation gives CASSKGVEQYF. The chain is built from TRBV21-1 and TRBJ2-7. TRBV21-1 is listed as a pseudogene. CDR3 length: 11 amino acids.

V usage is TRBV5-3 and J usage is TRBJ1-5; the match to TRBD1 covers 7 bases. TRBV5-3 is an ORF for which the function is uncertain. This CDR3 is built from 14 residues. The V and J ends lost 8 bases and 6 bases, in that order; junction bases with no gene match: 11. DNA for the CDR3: TGTGCCAGCAGCCTATCAGGGGGTGGTCAGCCCCAGCATTTT. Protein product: CASSLSGGGQPQHF.

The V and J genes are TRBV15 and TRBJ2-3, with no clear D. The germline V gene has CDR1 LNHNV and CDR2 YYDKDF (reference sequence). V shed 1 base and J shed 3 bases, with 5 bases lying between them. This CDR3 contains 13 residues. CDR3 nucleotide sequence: TGTGCCACCAGCAGAGTCGGGACAGATACGCAGTATTTT. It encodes CATSRVGTDTQYF.

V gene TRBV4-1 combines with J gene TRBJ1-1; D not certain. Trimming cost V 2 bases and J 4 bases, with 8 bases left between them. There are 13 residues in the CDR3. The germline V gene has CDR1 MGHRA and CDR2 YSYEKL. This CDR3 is CASSQNPGTEAFF. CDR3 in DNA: TGCGCCAGCAGCCAAAATCCGGGCACTGAAGCTTTCTTT.

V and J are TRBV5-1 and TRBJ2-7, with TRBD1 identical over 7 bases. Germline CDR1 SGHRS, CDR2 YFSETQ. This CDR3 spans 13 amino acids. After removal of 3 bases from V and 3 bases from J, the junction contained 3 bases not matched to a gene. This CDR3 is CASSSGQNYEQYF. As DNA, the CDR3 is TGCGCCAGCAGCTCGGGACAGAACTACGAGCAGTACTTC.

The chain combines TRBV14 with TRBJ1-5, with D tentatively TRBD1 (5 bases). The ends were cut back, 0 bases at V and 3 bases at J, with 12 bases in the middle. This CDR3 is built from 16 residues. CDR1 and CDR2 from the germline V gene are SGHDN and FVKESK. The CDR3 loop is CASSQESGEFNQPQHF. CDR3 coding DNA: TGTGCCAGCAGCCAAGAATCGGGGGAATTCAATCAGCCCCAGCATTTT.

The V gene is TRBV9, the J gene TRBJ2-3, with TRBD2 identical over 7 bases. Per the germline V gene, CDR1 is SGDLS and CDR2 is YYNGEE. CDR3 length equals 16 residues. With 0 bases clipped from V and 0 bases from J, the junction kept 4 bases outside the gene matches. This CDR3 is CASSVADSGSTDTQYF. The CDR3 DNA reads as TGTGCCAGCAGCGTAGCGGATAGCGGGAGCACAGATACGCAGTATTTT.

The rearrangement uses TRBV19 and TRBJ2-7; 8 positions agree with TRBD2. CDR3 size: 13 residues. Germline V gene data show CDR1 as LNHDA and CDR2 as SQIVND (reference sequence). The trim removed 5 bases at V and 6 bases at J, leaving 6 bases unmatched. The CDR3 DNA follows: TGTGCCAGTAGTGCCGGGAGGGGGGGCGAGCAGTACTTC. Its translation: CASSAGRGGEQYF.

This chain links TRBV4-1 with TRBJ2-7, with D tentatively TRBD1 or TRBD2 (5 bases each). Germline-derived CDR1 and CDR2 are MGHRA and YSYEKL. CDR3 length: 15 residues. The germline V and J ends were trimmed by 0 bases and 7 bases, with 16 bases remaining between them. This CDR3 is CASSQDRDKGWEQYF. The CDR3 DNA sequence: TGCGCCAGCAGCCAAGATCGGGATAAGGGGTGGGAGCAGTACTTC.

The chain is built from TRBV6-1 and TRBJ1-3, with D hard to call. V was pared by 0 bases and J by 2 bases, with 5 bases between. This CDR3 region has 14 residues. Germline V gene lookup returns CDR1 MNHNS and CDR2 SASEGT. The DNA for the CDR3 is TGTGCCAGCAGTGAAGCGAGGGCTGGAAACACCATATATTTT. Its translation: CASSEARAGNTIYF.

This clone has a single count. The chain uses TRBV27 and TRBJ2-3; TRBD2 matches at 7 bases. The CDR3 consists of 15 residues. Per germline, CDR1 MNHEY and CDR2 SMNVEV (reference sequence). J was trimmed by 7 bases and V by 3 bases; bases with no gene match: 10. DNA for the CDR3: TGTGCCAGCAGTTTCGGAGCGGGGCTTAGCTATACGCAGTATTTT. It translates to CASSFGAGLSYTQYF.